This is a list of T cell receptor beta chains from one sample in a study of beta chain features in type 1 diabetes. The table came from immunoSEQ multiplex PCR; TCRdb's copy has only in-frame clones and leaves some out. Seen here are hundreds of thousands of clones, less than 10% observed once, and the top ten hold approximately 0.44%. Sequencing was done on a sample of central memory CD4+ T cells from blood. These receptors were taken from a woman aged 18-35 years in good health. The CDR3 runs from the conserved cysteine through the conserved F or W. Fields, in order: D gene, J gene, V gene, clone size, CDR3 DNA, CDR3 protein. A D gene is named only where the DNA matches it firmly. Clone size is shown for a subset of rows, as once, few, many or a class of expanded clone.

D gene: -
J gene: TRBJ2-7
V gene: TRBV5-4
clone size: many
CDR3 DNA: TGTGCCAGCAGCCAAGGGACCTACGAGCAGTACTTC
CDR3 protein: CASSQGTYEQYF

D gene: -
J gene: TRBJ2-3
V gene: TRBV5-1
clone size: -
CDR3 DNA: TGCGCCAGCCTCCCAGGGGCGGGAAAGGGGACAGATACGCAGTATTTT
CDR3 protein: CASLPGAGKGTDTQYF

D gene: TRBD1
J gene: TRBJ2-1
V gene: TRBV4-2
clone size: few
CDR3 DNA: TGTGCCAGCAGCAAACAGGGGCTAGGGAGCTCCTACAATGAGCAGTTCTTC
CDR3 protein: CASSKQGLGSSYNEQFF

D gene: TRBD1
J gene: TRBJ2-7
V gene: TRBV10-3
clone size: many
CDR3 DNA: TGTGCCATCAGTGAGCCGGGACAGAACACCTACGAGCAGTACTTC
CDR3 protein: CAISEPGQNTYEQYF

D gene: TRBD1
J gene: TRBJ2-2
V gene: TRBV5-1
clone size: few
CDR3 DNA: TGCGCCAGCAGCTTGTATAGGACAGGGACGAACACCGGGGAGCTGTTTTTT
CDR3 protein: CASSLYRTGTNTGELFF

D gene: -
J gene: TRBJ1-1
V gene: TRBV18
clone size: few
CDR3 DNA: TGTGCCAGCTCACCCGAAAAGTACACTGAAGCTTTCTTT
CDR3 protein: CASSPEKYTEAFF

D gene: -
J gene: TRBJ2-7
V gene: TRBV4-2
clone size: many
CDR3 DNA: TGTGCCAGCAGCCAAGATCTCGACTTCTACGAGCAGTACTTC
CDR3 protein: CASSQDLDFYEQYF

D gene: -
J gene: TRBJ2-1
V gene: TRBV18
clone size: few
CDR3 DNA: TGTGCCAGCTCCCCCTATGGGGACAATGAGCAGTTCTTC
CDR3 protein: CASSPYGDNEQFF

D gene: TRBD1
J gene: TRBJ1-2
V gene: TRBV4-1
clone size: -
CDR3 DNA: TGCGCCAGCAGCAGTAGCACAGGGGTGTACTATGGCTACACCTTC
CDR3 protein: CASSSSTGVYYGYTF

D gene: -
J gene: TRBJ2-7
V gene: TRBV14
clone size: many
CDR3 DNA: TGTGCCAGCAGCCAAGTCTACACCCTAACCCTACGAGGGCAGTACTTC
CDR3 protein: CASSQVYTLTLRGQYF

D gene: TRBD2
J gene: TRBJ2-5
V gene: TRBV28
clone size: many
CDR3 DNA: TGTGCCATCGGGCCGTCTGGCGGGAGTTGGGGAGAGACCCAGTACTTC
CDR3 protein: CAIGPSGGSWGETQYF

D gene: -
J gene: TRBJ1-2
V gene: TRBV21-1
clone size: -
CDR3 DNA: TGTGCCAGCAGCACCAGGACAGGGGGGAACTATGGCTACACCTTC
CDR3 protein: CASSTRTGGNYGYTF

D gene: -
J gene: TRBJ2-1
V gene: TRBV7-9
clone size: -
CDR3 DNA: TGTGCCAGCAGCTCGCGGATTTCCGTGACCTACAATGAGCAGTTCTTC
CDR3 protein: CASSSRISVTYNEQFF

D gene: TRBD2
J gene: TRBJ2-1
V gene: TRBV4-3
clone size: -
CDR3 DNA: TGCGCCAGCAGCTCTATAGCGGGAGAGGTCGCCGATGAGCAGTTCTTC
CDR3 protein: CASSSIAGEVADEQFF

D gene: -
J gene: TRBJ2-3
V gene: TRBV7-3
clone size: few
CDR3 DNA: TGTGCCAGCAGCACGAAGCTGGGAGTAGATACGCAGTATTTT
CDR3 protein: CASSTKLGVDTQYF

D gene: -
J gene: TRBJ1-4
V gene: TRBV11-2
clone size: -
CDR3 DNA: TGTGCCAGCAGCTTAGCGTTCGGGGAAAAACTGTTTTTT
CDR3 protein: CASSLAFGEKLFF

D gene: -
J gene: TRBJ1-1
V gene: TRBV28
clone size: few
CDR3 DNA: TGTGCCAGCAGAAGAGGGGGCACTGAAGCTTTCTTT
CDR3 protein: CASRRGGTEAFF

D gene: -
J gene: TRBJ2-1
V gene: TRBV27
clone size: few
CDR3 DNA: TGTGCCAGCAGTTTGTATGGGGCGCCCTACAATGAGCAGTTCTTC
CDR3 protein: CASSLYGAPYNEQFF